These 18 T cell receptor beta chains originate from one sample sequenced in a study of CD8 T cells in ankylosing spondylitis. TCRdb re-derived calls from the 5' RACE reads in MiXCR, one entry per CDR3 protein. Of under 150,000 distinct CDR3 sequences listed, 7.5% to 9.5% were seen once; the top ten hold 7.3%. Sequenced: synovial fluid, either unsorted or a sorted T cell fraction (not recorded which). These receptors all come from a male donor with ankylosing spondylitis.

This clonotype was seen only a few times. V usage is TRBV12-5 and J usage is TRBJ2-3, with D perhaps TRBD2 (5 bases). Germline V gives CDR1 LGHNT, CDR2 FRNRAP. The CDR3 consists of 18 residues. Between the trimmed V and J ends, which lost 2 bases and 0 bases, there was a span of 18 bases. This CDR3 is CASGLLQDGRTSTDTQYF. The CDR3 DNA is TGTGCTAGTGGTTTGCTTCAGGACGGACGGACTAGCACAGATACGCAGTATTTT.

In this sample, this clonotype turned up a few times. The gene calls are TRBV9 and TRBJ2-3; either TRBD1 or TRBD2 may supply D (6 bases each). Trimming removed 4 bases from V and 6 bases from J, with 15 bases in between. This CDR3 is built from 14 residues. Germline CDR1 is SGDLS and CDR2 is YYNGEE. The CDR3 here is CASSSRQEGDTQYF. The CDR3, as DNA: TGTGCCAGCAGCTCAAGACAGGAGGGGGATACGCAGTATTTT.

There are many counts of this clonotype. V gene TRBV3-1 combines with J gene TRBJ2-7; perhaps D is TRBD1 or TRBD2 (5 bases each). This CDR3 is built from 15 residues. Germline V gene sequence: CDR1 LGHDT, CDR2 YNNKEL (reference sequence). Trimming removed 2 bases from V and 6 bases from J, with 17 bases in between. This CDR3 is CASSQLGRGQGEQYF. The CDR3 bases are TGTGCCAGCAGCCAACTGGGACGGGGCCAGGGCGAGCAGTACTTC.

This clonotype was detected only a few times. CDR3 nucleotides: TGTGCCAGCAGCCGGGGGGACACCTCATCCCTGGCGTACTTC. Encoded protein: CASSRGDTSSLAYF. The chain uses TRBV7-2 and TRBJ2-7; a weak D match, TRBD2 (7 bases). Germline lookup yields CDR1 SGHTA and CDR2 FQGNSA. The CDR3 has 14 amino acids. Trimming removed 5 bases at V and 12 bases at J, with 23 bases between.

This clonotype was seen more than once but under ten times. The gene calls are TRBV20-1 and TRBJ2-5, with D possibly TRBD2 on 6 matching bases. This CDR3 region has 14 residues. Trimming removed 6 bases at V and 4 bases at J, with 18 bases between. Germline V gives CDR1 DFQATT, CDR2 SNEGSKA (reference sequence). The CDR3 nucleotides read TGCAGTGCGTTACGGGGGATTTCCCCAGAGACCCAGTACTTC. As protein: CSALRGISPETQYF.

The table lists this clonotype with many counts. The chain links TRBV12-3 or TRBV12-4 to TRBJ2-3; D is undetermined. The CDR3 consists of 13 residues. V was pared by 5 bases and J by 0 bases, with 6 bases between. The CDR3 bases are TGTGCCAGCAGTATCTATAGCACAGATACGCAGTATTTT. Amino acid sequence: CASSIYSTDTQYF.

CDR3 in DNA: TGCGCCAGCGGACAGGACGCCCAAACAGGTGGCTACACCTTC. The encoded protein is CASGQDAQTGGYTF. The chain links TRBV5-1 to TRBJ1-2; 7 bases are shared with TRBD1. The CDR3 is 14 residues long. V was pared by 7 bases and J by 7 bases, with 13 bases of the junction left unmatched. Germline loops: CDR1 SGHRS, CDR2 YFSETQ.

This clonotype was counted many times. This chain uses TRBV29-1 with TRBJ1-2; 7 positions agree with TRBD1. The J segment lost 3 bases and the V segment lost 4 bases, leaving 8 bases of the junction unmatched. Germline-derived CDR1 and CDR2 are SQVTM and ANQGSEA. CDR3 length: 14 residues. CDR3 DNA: TGCAGCGTTGCCCGTAGGGGGCACGACTATGGCTACACCTTC. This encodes CSVARRGHDYGYTF.

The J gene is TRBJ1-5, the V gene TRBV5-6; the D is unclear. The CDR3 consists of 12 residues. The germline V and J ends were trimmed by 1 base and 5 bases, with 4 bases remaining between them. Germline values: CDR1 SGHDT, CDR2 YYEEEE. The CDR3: CASSLSHQPQHF. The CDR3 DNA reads TGTGCCAGCAGCTTGTCCCATCAGCCCCAGCATTTT.

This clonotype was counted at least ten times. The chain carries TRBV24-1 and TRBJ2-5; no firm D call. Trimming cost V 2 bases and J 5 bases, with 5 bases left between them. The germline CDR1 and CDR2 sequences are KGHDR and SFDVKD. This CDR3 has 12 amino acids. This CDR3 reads CATSDSLETQYF. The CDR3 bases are TGTGCCACCAGTGATTCTTTGGAGACCCAGTACTTC.

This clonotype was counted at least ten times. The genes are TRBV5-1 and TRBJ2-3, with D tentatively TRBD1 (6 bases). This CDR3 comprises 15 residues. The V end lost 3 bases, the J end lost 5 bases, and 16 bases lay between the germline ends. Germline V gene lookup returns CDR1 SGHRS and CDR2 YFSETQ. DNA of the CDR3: TGCGCCAGCAGCTCGGCTACAGGGTCGAGAGATACGCAGTATTTT. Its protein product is CASSSATGSRDTQYF.

CDR3 sequence reads: CASSVSQGLNTEAFF. CDR3 coding DNA: TGTGCCAGCAGCGTAAGTCAGGGGCTAAACACTGAAGCTTTCTTT. This rearrangement joins TRBV9 to TRBJ1-1; D is perhaps TRBD1 (6 bases). Germline values: CDR1 SGDLS, CDR2 YYNGEE. V was pared by 1 base and J by 2 bases, with 12 bases between. The CDR3 sequence is 15 residues long.

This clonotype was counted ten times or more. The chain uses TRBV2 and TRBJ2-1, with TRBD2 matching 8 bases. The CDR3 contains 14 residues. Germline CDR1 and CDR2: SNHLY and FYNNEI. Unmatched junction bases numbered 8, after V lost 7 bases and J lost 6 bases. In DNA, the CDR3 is TGTGCCAGCACGGGGGGGAACCGAGGCAATGAGCAGTTCTTC. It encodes CASTGGNRGNEQFF. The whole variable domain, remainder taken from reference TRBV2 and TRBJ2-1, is EPEVTQTPSHQVTQMGQEVILRCVPISNHLYFYWYRQILGQKVEFLVSFYNNEISEKSEIFDDQFSVERPDGSNFTLKIRSTKLEDSAMYFCASTGGNRGNEQFFGPGTRLTVL.

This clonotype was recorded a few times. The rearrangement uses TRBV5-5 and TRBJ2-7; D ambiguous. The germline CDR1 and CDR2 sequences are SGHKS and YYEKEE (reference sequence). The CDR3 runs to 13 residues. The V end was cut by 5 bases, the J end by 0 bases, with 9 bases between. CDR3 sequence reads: CASRVDHSYEQYF. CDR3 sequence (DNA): TGTGCCAGCAGGGTAGACCACTCCTACGAGCAGTACTTC. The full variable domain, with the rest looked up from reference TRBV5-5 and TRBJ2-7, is DAGVTQSPTHLIKTRGQQVTLRCSPISGHKSVSWYQQVLGQGPQFIFQYYEKEERGRGNFPDRFSARQFPNYSSELNVNALLLGDSALYLCASRVDHSYEQYFGPGTRLTVT.

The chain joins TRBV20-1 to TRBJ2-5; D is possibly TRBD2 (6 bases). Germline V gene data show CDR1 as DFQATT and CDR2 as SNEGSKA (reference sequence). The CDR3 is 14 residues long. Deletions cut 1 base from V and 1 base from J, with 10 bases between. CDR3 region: CSARGTSFQETQYF. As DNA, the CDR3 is TGCAGTGCTAGAGGAACTAGCTTCCAAGAGACCCAGTACTTC.

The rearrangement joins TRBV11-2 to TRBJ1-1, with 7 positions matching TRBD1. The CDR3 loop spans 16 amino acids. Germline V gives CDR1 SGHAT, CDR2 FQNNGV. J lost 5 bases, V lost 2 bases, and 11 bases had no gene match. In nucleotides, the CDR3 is TGTGCCAGCAGCTTACAACCGGACAGGTCGGGGACTGAAGCTTTCTTT. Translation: CASSLQPDRSGTEAFF.

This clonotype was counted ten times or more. CDR3: CAISAYGDEQYF. CDR3 DNA sequence: TGTGCCATCAGTGCCTATGGGGACGAGCAGTACTTC. The chain has TRBV10-3 and TRBJ2-7; D unresolved. Germline V CDR1 and CDR2: ENHRY, SYGVKD. The CDR3 runs 12 residues. Trimming pared 4 bases from V and 5 bases from J, leaving 9 bases between.

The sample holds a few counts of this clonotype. The CDR3 reads CASLGGTDTQYF. CDR3 coding DNA: TGTGCCAGCCTAGGGGGCACAGATACGCAGTATTTT. The chain employs TRBV4-2 and TRBJ2-3, with D possibly TRBD1 on 5 matching bases. This CDR3 region has 12 residues. The V and J ends lost 8 bases and 1 base respectively, with 7 bases between them. Germline V lookup: CDR1 LGHNA, CDR2 YNFKEQ.